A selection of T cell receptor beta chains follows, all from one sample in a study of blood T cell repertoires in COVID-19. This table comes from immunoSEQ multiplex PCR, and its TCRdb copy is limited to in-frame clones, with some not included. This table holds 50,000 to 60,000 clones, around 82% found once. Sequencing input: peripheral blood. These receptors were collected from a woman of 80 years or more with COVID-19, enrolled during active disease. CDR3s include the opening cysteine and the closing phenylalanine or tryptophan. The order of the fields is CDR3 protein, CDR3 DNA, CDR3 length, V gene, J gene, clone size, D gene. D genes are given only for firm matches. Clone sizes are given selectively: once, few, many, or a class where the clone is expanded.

CASSSRESYNEQFF,TGTGCCAGCAGTTCCCGGGAGTCCTACAATGAGCAGTTCTTC,14,TRBV6-5,TRBJ2-1,NA,NA
CASRPTGNTEAFF,TGTGCCAGCAGACCGACGGGTAACACTGAAGCTTTCTTT,13,TRBV6-5,TRBJ1-1,NA,NA
CASSIRGAATGELFF,TGTGCCAGTAGTATCCGGGGAGCCGCGACCGGGGAGCTGTTTTTT,15,TRBV19,TRBJ2-2,NA,NA
CASSDGPGYEQYF,TGTGCCAGCAGTGACGGTCCCGGGTACGAGCAGTACTTC,13,TRBV2,TRBJ2-7,NA,NA
CASSQPGHYEQYF,TGTGCCAGCAGCCAACCAGGGCACTACGAGCAGTACTTC,13,TRBV4-2,TRBJ2-7,NA,NA
CASRGLAGTEQYF,TGTGCCAGCAGGGGACTAGCGGGAACCGAGCAGTACTTC,13,TRBV12-3/TRBV12-4,TRBJ2-7,few,TRBD2
CASSLVQFTDTQYF,TGCGCCAGCAGCTTGGTTCAGTTCACAGATACGCAGTATTTT,14,TRBV5-1,TRBJ2-3,NA,NA
CAWKAHPGNTIYF,TGTGCCTGGAAAGCCCATCCTGGAAACACCATATATTTT,13,TRBV30,TRBJ1-3,few,NA
CASSLISGRQETQYF,TGTGCCAGCAGCTTAATATCAGGGCGACAAGAGACCCAGTACTTC,15,TRBV7-3,TRBJ2-5,NA,NA
CASSQGTSSNQPQHF,TGCGCCAGCAGCCAGGGGACCTCTAGCAATCAGCCCCAGCATTTT,15,TRBV5-1,TRBJ1-5,NA,NA
CASSDRVPDTQYF,TGTGCCAGCTCCGACAGGGTCCCAGATACGCAGTATTTT,13,TRBV7-2,TRBJ2-3,NA,TRBD1
CAALAAGVSGNTIYF,TGTGCCGCCTTGGCTGCAGGGGTGTCTGGAAACACCATATATTTT,15,TRBV10-3,TRBJ1-3,NA,NA
CASSRGDSNPTYEQYF,TGCGCCAGCAGCCGGGGGGACAGCAACCCTACCTACGAGCAGTACTTC,16,TRBV4-1,TRBJ2-7,NA,NA
CAWTRQGSSEQYF,TGTGCCTGGACGCGACAGGGAAGTAGCGAGCAGTACTTC,13,TRBV30,TRBJ2-7,NA,TRBD1
CASSVSSGWNSPLHF,TGTGCCAGCAGCGTATCGTCAGGGTGGAATTCACCCCTCCACTTT,15,TRBV9,TRBJ1-6,once,NA
CASSVGATSYNEQFF,TGTGCCAGCAGCGTAGGGGCTACCTCCTACAATGAGCAGTTCTTC,15,TRBV9,TRBJ2-1,NA,NA
CASSLRAGSPFNYEQFF,TGTGCCAGTAGCTTGCGAGCGGGATCTCCTTTTAATTATGAGCAGTTCTTC,17,TRBV19,TRBJ2-1,NA,TRBD2
CASSLDRAGNEQFF,TGTGCCAGCAGCTTAGACAGGGCGGGGAATGAGCAGTTCTTC,14,TRBV11-3,TRBJ2-1,NA,NA